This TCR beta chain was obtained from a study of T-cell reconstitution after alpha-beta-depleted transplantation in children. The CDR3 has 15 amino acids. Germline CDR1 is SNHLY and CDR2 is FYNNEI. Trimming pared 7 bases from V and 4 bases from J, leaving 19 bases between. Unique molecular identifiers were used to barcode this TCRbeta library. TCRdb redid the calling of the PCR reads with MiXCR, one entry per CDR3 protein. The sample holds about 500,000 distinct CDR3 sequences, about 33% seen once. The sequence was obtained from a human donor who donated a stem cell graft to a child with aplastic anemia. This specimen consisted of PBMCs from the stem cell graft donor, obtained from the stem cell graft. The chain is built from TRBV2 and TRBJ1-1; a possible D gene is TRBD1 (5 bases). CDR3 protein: CASTWELGVSTEAFF. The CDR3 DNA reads TGTGCCAGCACCTGGGAGCTGGGGGTAAGCACTGAAGCTTTCTTT.